This T cell receptor beta chain was sequenced in a study of neurological immune-mediated disorders. For this clonotype: This may stem from a read error, because a much larger clone lies one nucleotide away.

The CDR3 runs to 13 residues. The germline CDR1 and CDR2 sequences are SGHAT and FQNNGV. Trimming took off 5 bases at V and 9 bases at J, with 16 bases between the two ends. Described time point: longitudinal time-point 2. TCRdb re-called the 5' RACE reads with MiXCR, one entry per CDR3 protein. The sample has some 60,000 distinct CDR3 sequences; less than 10% are singletons. V gene TRBV11-2 combines with J gene TRBJ1-1; D remains ambiguous. The receptor comes from a man younger than 45 in good health. The sequenced material came from PBMCs. The CDR3 loop is CASSINTELQAFF. The CDR3 coding sequence is TGTGCCAGCAGCATTAATACCGAACTTCAAGCTTTCTTT.